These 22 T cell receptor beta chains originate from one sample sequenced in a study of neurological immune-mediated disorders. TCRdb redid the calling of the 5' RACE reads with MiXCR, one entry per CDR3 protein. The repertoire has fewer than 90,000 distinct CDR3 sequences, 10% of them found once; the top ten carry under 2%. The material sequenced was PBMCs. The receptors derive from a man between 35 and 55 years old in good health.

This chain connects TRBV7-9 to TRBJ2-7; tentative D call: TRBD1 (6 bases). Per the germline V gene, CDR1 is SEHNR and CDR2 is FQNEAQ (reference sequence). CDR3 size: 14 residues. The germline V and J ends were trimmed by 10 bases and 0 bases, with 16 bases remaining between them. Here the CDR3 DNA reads TGTGCCACCCGCGAGGGGGAAAGCTCCTACGAGCAGTACTTC. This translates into CATREGESSYEQYF.

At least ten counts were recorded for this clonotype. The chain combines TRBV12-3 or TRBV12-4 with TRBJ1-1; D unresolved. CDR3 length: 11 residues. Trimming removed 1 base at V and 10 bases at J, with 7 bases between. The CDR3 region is CASSLGKGAFF. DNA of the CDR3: TGTGCCAGCAGTTTAGGCAAGGGAGCTTTCTTT.

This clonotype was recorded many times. CDR3: CASTHGQVYGYTF. The CDR3 DNA reads TGTGCCAGCACCCACGGACAGGTATATGGCTACACCTTC. J is TRBJ1-2 and V is TRBV9; 7 bases are a match to TRBD1. Trimming cost V 6 bases and J 5 bases; bases outside gene matches: 7. The CDR3 contains 13 residues. Germline values: CDR1 SGDLS, CDR2 YYNGEE.

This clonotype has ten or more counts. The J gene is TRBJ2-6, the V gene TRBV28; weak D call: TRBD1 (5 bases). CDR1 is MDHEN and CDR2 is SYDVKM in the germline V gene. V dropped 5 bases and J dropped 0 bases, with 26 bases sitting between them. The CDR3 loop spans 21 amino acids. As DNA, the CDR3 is TGTGCCAGCAGTGTGGGGCCGTCGGGTTTCGGGCTTTACTCTGGGGCCAACGTCCTGACTTTC. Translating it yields CASSVGPSGFGLYSGANVLTF.

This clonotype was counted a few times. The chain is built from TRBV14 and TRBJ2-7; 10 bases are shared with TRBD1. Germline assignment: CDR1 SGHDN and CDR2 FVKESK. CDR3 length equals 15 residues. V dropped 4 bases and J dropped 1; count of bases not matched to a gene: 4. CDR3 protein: CASSPDRGSSYEQYF. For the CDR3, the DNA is TGTGCCAGCAGCCCGGACAGGGGGAGTTCCTACGAGCAGTACTTC. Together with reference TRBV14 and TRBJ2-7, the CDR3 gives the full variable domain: EAGVTQFPSHSVIEKGQTVTLRCDPISGHDNLYWYRRVMGKEIKFLLHFVKESKQDESGMPNNRFLAERTGGTYSTLKVQPAELEDSGVYFCASSPDRGSSYEQYFGPGTRLTVT.

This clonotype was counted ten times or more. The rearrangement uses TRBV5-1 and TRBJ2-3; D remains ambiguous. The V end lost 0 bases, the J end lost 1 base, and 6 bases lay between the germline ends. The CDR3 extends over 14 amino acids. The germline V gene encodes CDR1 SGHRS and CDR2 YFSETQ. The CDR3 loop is CASSLETRTDTQYF. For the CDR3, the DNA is TGCGCCAGCAGCTTGGAAACTCGCACAGATACGCAGTATTTT. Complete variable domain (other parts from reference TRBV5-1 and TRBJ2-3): KAGVTQTPRYLIKTRGQQVTLSCSPISGHRSVSWYQQTPGQGLQFLFEYFSETQRNKGNFPGRFSGRQFSNSRSEMNVSTLELGDSALYLCASSLETRTDTQYFGPGTRLTVL.

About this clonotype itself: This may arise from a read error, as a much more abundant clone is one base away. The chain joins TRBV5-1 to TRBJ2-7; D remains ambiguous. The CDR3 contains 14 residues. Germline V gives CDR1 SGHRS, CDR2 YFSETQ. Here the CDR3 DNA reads TGCGCCAGCAGCTGGTCCGGCGCCCCCTACGAGAAGTACTTC. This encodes CASSWSGAPYEKYF.

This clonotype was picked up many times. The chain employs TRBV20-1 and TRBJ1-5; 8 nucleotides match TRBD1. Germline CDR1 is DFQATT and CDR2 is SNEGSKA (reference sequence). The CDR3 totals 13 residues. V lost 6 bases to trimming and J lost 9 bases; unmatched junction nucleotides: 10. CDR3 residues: CSAPDRGGWPQHF. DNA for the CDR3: TGCAGTGCACCCGACAGGGGAGGTTGGCCCCAGCATTTT.

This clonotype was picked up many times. CDR3 bases: TGTGCCATCAGGGGGGATGGCAATCAGCCCCAGCATTTT. Translated: CAIRGDGNQPQHF. The chain couples TRBV10-3 to TRBJ1-5, with D possibly TRBD1 on 5 matching bases. V lost 6 bases to trimming and J lost 2 bases, with 8 bases between them. In germline, CDR1 is ENHRY, CDR2 SYGVKD. This CDR3 region has 13 residues.

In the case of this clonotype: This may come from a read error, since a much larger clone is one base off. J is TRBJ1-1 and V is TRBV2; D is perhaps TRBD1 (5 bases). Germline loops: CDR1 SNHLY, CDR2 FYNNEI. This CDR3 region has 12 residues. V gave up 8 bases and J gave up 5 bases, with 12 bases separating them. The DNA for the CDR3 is TGTGCCAGCCTGGGGGATCTTACTGAAGCTTTCTTT. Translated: CASLGDLTEAFF.

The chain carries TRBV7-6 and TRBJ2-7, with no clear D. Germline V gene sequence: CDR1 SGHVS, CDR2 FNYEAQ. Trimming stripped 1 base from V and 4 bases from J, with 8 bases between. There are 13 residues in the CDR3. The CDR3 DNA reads TGTGCCAGCAGCTTAGGCACGGAGTACGAGCAGTACTTC. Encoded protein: CASSLGTEYEQYF. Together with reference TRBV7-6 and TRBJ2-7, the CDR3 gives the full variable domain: GAGVSQSPRYKVTKRGQDVALRCDPISGHVSLYWYRQALGQGPEFLTYFNYEAQQDKSGLPNDRFSAERPEGSISTLTIQRTEQRDSAMYRCASSLGTEYEQYFGPGTRLTVT.

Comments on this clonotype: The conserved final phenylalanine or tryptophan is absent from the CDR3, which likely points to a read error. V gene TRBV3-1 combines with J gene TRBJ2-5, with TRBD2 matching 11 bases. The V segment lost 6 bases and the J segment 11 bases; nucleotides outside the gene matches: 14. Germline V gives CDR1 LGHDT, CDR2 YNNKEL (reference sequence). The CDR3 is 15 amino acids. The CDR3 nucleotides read TGTGCCAGCAGAATAGCGGGAGGGGCTTACAATGAGCAGTACCTC. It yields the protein CASRIAGGAYNEQYL.

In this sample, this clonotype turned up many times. The CDR3 DNA follows: TGCAGCGTTGGACAGGGGAACACTGAAGCTTTCTTT. Protein product: CSVGQGNTEAFF. The chain links TRBV20-1 to TRBJ1-1; 8 bases agree with TRBD1. CDR1 is DFQATT, CDR2 SNEGSKA, per germline (reference sequence). The CDR3 has 12 amino acids.

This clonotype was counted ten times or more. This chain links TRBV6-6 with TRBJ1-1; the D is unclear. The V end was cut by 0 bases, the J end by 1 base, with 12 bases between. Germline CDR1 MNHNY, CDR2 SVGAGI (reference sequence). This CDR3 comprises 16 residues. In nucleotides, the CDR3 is TGTGCCAGCAGTTACTCGATCAGCTTCTCGAACACTGAAGCTTTCTTT. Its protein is CASSYSISFSNTEAFF.

As DNA, the CDR3 is TGTGCCAGCAGTTACTCTAGGACACATTCCTCCTACGAGCAGTACTTC. Residues: CASSYSRTHSSYEQYF. The chain joins TRBV6-6 to TRBJ2-7; tentative D call: TRBD1 (5 bases). This CDR3 is built from 16 residues. V was pared by 0 bases and J by 0 bases, with 12 bases between. Germline CDR1 reads MNHNY; CDR2 reads SVGAGI (reference sequence).

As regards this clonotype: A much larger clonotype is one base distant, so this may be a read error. CDR3 nucleotide sequence: TGTGCCAGCAGCGTACGACACGGGCCCTACGAGCAGTACTTC. It yields the protein CASSVRHGPYEQYF. This sequence joins TRBV16 and TRBJ2-7; D is unresolved. CDR3 length: 14 residues. V lost 5 bases, J lost 2 bases, and 13 bases lay in between. The germline V gene has CDR1 KGHSY and CDR2 FQNENV.

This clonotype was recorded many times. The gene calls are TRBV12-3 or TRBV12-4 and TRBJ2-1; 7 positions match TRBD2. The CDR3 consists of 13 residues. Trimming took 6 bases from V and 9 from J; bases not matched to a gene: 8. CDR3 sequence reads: CASRARDYGEQFF. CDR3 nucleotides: TGTGCCAGCAGGGCCCGGGACTACGGTGAGCAGTTCTTC.

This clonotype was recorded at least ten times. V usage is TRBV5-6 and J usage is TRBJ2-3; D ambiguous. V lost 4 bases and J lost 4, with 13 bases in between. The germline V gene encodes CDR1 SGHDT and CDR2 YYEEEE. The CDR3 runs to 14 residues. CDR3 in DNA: TGTGCCAGCAGCCTGGAAAGGAATGCAGATACGCAGTATTTT. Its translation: CASSLERNADTQYF.

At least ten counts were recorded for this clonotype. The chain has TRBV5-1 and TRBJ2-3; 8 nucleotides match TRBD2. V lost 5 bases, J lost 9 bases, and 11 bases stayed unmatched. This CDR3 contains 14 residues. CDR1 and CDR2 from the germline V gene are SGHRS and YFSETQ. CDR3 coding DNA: TGCGCCAGCAGTCAGGCCCCGCGGGGGGACACGCAGTATTTT. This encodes CASSQAPRGDTQYF.

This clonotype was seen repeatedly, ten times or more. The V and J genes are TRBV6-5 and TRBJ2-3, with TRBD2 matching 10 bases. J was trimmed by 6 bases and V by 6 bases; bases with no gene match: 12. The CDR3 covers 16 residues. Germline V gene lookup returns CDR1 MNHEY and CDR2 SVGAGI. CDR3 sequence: CASRAGGLAVGDTQYF. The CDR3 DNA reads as TGTGCCAGCAGGGCGGGCGGACTAGCGGTGGGGGATACGCAGTATTTT.

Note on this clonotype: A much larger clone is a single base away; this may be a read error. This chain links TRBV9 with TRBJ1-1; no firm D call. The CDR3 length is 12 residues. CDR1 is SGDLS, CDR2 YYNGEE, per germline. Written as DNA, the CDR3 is TGTGTCAGCAGCGTAGACGAGGGTGAAGCTTTCTTT. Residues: CVSSVDEGEAFF.

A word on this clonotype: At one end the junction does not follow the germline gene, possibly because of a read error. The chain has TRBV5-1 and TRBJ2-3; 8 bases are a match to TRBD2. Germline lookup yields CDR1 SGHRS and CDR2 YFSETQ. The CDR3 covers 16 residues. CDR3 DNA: TGCGCCAGCAGCCATACCGGGAGGGTCGGCACAGATACACAGTATTTT. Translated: CASSHTGRVGTDTQYF.